A selection of T cell receptor beta chains follows, all from one sample in a study of OX40 agonist ivuxolimab in advanced cancers. Method: immunoSEQ multiplex PCR; TCRdb's copy keeps in-frame clones and lacks some. The data hold about 62,000 clones, with about 85% observed a single time. This material consisted of CD4+ or CD8+ T cells sorted from blood, taken in a trial of the OX40 agonist ivuxolimab. These receptor sequences come from an adult with an advanced solid tumor such as melanoma, head and neck, liver or kidney cancer. The CDR3 runs from the conserved cysteine through the conserved F or W. Fields, in order: V gene, J gene, CDR3 protein.

V gene: TRBV4-1
J gene: TRBJ1-5
CDR3 protein: CASGQPGRGNQPQHF

V gene: TRBV5-1
J gene: TRBJ1-1
CDR3 protein: CASSPSTNTEAFF

V gene: TRBV6-6
J gene: TRBJ2-3
CDR3 protein: CAAGGSATLPYF

V gene: TRBV11-2
J gene: TRBJ1-1
CDR3 protein: CASSFGGMPSEAFF

V gene: TRBV9
J gene: TRBJ2-5
CDR3 protein: CASSVGGGSQETQYF

V gene: TRBV27
J gene: TRBJ2-5
CDR3 protein: CASSEYGVETQYF

V gene: TRBV19
J gene: TRBJ1-5
CDR3 protein: CASSTKGGQPQHF

V gene: TRBV6-1
J gene: TRBJ2-1
CDR3 protein: CASHRGRNSYNEQFF

V gene: TRBV5-6
J gene: TRBJ2-7
CDR3 protein: CASSGGRASYEQYF

V gene: TRBV7-2
J gene: TRBJ1-3
CDR3 protein: CASSGGGVGGNTIYF

V gene: TRBV4-1
J gene: TRBJ1-2
CDR3 protein: CASSQDHAGNYGYTF

V gene: TRBV28
J gene: .
CDR3 protein: CASSEQGATLYEQYF

V gene: TRBV5-1
J gene: TRBJ2-1
CDR3 protein: CASSFGGTGNEQFF

V gene: TRBV28
J gene: TRBJ2-7
CDR3 protein: CASSPPLAGGISYEQYF

V gene: TRBV29-1
J gene: TRBJ2-1
CDR3 protein: CSVGSLAGENEQFF

V gene: TRBV5-1
J gene: TRBJ2-3
CDR3 protein: CASSFEGVSTDTQYF